The 18 T cell receptor beta chains listed next were all sequenced from one sample in a study of T-cell memory formation after mild COVID-19. Each CDR3 protein gets one entry after TCRdb re-called the 5' RACE reads with MiXCR. The top ten hold roughly 8.9% of the sample, which has about 400,000 distinct CDR3 sequences, approximately 24% seen once. Sequenced material: PBMCs or a T cell subset sorted from them (not recorded which). These receptor sequences come from an adult woman who had mild COVID-19 (a few samples of this study predate the infection). Cell type and time point are not known.

This clonotype was found many times. CDR3 DNA sequence: TGTGCCAGCAGCTCCGGATGGTATGAGCAGTTCTTC. It yields the protein CASSSGWYEQFF. V usage is TRBV7-9 and J usage is TRBJ2-1, with D unresolved. The germline CDR1 and CDR2 sequences are SEHNR and FQNEAQ (reference sequence). Trimming shortened V by 4 bases and J by 8 bases, and 9 bases separated the two germline ends. The CDR3 has 12 amino acids.

This clonotype turned up a few times. The gene calls are TRBV7-2 and TRBJ1-1; no firm D call. Trimming took off 5 bases at V and 4 bases at J, with 11 bases between the two ends. CDR3 length: 13 residues. Germline V CDR1 and CDR2: SGHTA, FQGNSA. CDR3 region: CASSATLGTEAFF. The DNA for the CDR3 is TGTGCCAGCAGCGCCACCTTGGGCACTGAAGCTTTCTTT.

This chain joins TRBV7-9 and TRBJ2-1; no clear D gene. V was pared by 1 base and J by 5 bases, with 12 bases between. The CDR3 extends over 15 amino acids. CDR1 SEHNR and CDR2 FQNEAQ come from the germline V gene (reference sequence). CDR3 sequence: CASSLVVYADNEQFF. CDR3 bases: TGTGCCAGCAGCTTAGTGGTCTACGCTGACAATGAGCAGTTCTTC. Drawing the rest from reference TRBV7-9 and TRBJ2-1, the complete variable domain is DTGVSQNPRHKITKRGQNVTFRCDPISEHNRLYWYRQTLGQGPEFLTYFQNEAQLEKSRLLSDRFSAERPKGSFSTLEIQRTEQGDSAMYLCASSLVVYADNEQFFGPGTRLTVL.

The CDR3 DNA reads as TGTGCCAGCAGCTCCGGCTTCACTAGCTCTGGAAACACCATATATTTT. It encodes CASSSGFTSSGNTIYF. The chain uses TRBV7-9 and TRBJ1-3; D uncertain. CDR3 size: 16 residues. Germline CDR1 is SEHNR and CDR2 is FQNEAQ (reference sequence). V gave up 4 bases and J gave up 0 bases, with 13 bases separating them.

This rearrangement joins TRBV20-1 to TRBJ2-2; either TRBD1 or TRBD2 may fit D (5 bases each). V lost 3 bases and J lost 5, with 16 bases in between. The CDR3 spans 15 residues. The V gene's germline CDR1 is DFQATT and CDR2 SNEGSKA (reference sequence). CDR3 loop: CSASTGTGGTGELFF. CDR3 sequence (DNA): TGCAGTGCTAGCACCGGGACGGGTGGGACCGGGGAGCTGTTTTTT.

The chain has TRBV7-2 and TRBJ2-7; 8 nucleotides align to TRBD1. There are 15 residues in the CDR3. Germline V lookup: CDR1 SGHTA, CDR2 FQGNSA. The J segment lost 4 bases and the V segment lost 5 bases, leaving 10 bases of the junction unmatched. The CDR3 DNA sequence: TGTGCCAGCAGCCCCGGACAGGGTAGAAGGTACGAGCAGTACTTC. It specifies CASSPGQGRRYEQYF.

The V and J genes are TRBV7-2 and TRBJ2-3; 8 bases agree with TRBD2. V was clipped by 1 base and J by 1 base; unmatched bases: 7. The CDR3 totals 17 residues. Germline lookup yields CDR1 SGHTA and CDR2 FQGNSA. The CDR3 DNA reads TGTGCCAGCAGCTTAGTCGGGCGGGAGGAAGGCACAGATACGCAGTATTTT. Its translation: CASSLVGREEGTDTQYF.

This clonotype was observed a handful of times. The CDR3 here is CASSLLVLGEGLLTDTQYF. In DNA, the CDR3 is TGTGCCAGCAGCTTACTGGTACTGGGGGAGGGGTTATTGACAGATACGCAGTATTTT. The J gene is TRBJ2-3, the V gene TRBV7-8; 7 nucleotides line up with TRBD2. CDR1 and CDR2 (germline): SGHVS, FQNEAQ. V was clipped by 2 bases and J by 3 bases; unmatched bases: 17. The CDR3 is 19 residues long.

The J gene is TRBJ2-3, the V gene TRBV11-2, with no clear D. V gave up 4 bases and J gave up 1 base, with 6 bases separating them. CDR3 size: 13 residues. Germline lookup yields CDR1 SGHAT and CDR2 FQNNGV. The CDR3 sequence is CASSSPGTDTQYF. The DNA for the CDR3 is TGTGCCAGCAGCTCGCCGGGCACAGATACGCAGTATTTT. Together with reference TRBV11-2 and TRBJ2-3, the CDR3 gives the full variable domain: EAGVAQSPRYKIIEKRQSVAFWCNPISGHATLYWYQQILGQGPKLLIQFQNNGVVDDSQLPKDRFSAERLKGVDSTLKIQPAKLEDSAVYLCASSSPGTDTQYFGPGTRLTVL.

J is TRBJ2-1 and V is TRBV5-1; D possibly corresponds to TRBD2 (6 bases). CDR3 length equals 13 residues. V shed 0 bases and J shed 10 bases, with 11 bases lying between them. Germline values: CDR1 SGHRS, CDR2 YFSETQ. The CDR3 sequence: CASSLEGTPEQFF. CDR3 coding DNA: TGCGCCAGCAGCTTGGAAGGGACTCCCGAGCAGTTCTTC.

This clonotype has more than one count but fewer than ten. V is TRBV6-2 or TRBV6-3 and J is TRBJ2-3, with unresolved D. The CDR3 has 16 residues. Germline-derived CDR1 and CDR2 are MNHEY and SVGEGT. Trimming stripped 2 bases from V and 0 bases from J, with 12 bases between. The CDR3 DNA reads TGTGCCAGCAGTTACGGGCATGGCAGGAGCACAGATACGCAGTATTTT. Translated, it gives CASSYGHGRSTDTQYF.

The genes are TRBV15 and TRBJ1-1; 10 bases map to TRBD1. Germline CDR1 LNHNV, CDR2 YYDKDF (reference sequence). Germline trimming cut 8 bases from V and 3 bases from J; bases unmatched to any gene: 15. This CDR3 contains 17 residues. CDR3 DNA sequence: TGTGCCACCCGGCCTCCGGGGACAGGGGTGAGGGACACTGAAGCTTTCTTT. Amino acids: CATRPPGTGVRDTEAFF.

This clonotype was detected only a few times. J is TRBJ1-5 and V is TRBV7-9; D is undetermined. With 11 bases removed from V and 7 bases from J, the gap between germline ends came to 6 bases. In germline, CDR1 is SEHNR, CDR2 FQNEAQ (reference sequence). This CDR3 has 9 amino acids. The CDR3 sequence is CASGQPQHF. The DNA of the CDR3 is TGTGCCTCCGGGCAGCCCCAGCATTTT. The variable domain in full, with the rest retrieved from reference TRBV7-9 and TRBJ1-5, is DTGVSQNPRHKITKRGQNVTFRCDPISEHNRLYWYRQTLGQGPEFLTYFQNEAQLEKSRLLSDRFSAERPKGSFSTLEIQRTEQGDSAMYLCASGQPQHFGDGTRLSIL.

The rearrangement joins TRBV5-1 to TRBJ2-1; the D call may be TRBD1 or TRBD2 (6 bases each). The CDR3 spans 13 residues. In germline, CDR1 is SGHRS, CDR2 YFSETQ. V lost 4 bases and J lost 10, with 15 bases in between. The CDR3, as DNA: TGCGCCAGCAGCCCGGGGGCTACTTGGGAGCAGTTCTTC. This gives the protein CASSPGATWEQFF.

This clonotype occurred a few times. The rearrangement joins TRBV29-1 to TRBJ2-5; D not certain. V lost 3 bases and J 5 bases, leaving 4 bases between the germline ends. This CDR3 comprises 10 residues. Germline CDR1 reads SQVTM; CDR2 reads ANQGSEA. This chain's CDR3 is CSVDGETQYF. Written as DNA, the CDR3 is TGCAGCGTTGATGGCGAGACCCAGTACTTC.

The CDR3 sequence is CASSIGGGSPLHF. The CDR3 DNA reads TGTGCCAGTAGTATAGGGGGCGGATCACCCCTCCACTTT. This rearrangement joins TRBV19 to TRBJ1-6; D might be TRBD1 (5 bases). CDR3 length equals 13 residues. V was trimmed by 1 base and J by 10 bases, leaving 8 bases between them. Per germline, CDR1 LNHDA and CDR2 SQIVND (reference sequence). Full variable domain (rest looked up from reference TRBV19 and TRBJ1-6): DGGITQSPKYLFRKEGQNVTLSCEQNLNHDAMYWYRQDPGQGLRLIYYSQIVNDFQKGDIAEGYSVSREKKESFPLTVTSAQKNPTAFYLCASSIGGGSPLHFGNGTRLTVT.

The V and J genes are TRBV4-2 and TRBJ1-1, with no clear D. The CDR3 runs to 13 residues. CDR1 and CDR2 from the germline V gene are LGHNA and YNFKEQ. Trimming left V 0 bases short and J 7 bases short, with 9 bases between. The CDR3 region has the DNA TGTGCCAGCAGCCAAGAAACCGGGATTGAAGCTTTCTTT. Translation gives CASSQETGIEAFF.

This clonotype was detected a few times. V gene TRBV11-2 combines with J gene TRBJ1-2; 7 nucleotides align to TRBD1. Germline V gene sequence: CDR1 SGHAT, CDR2 FQNNGV. V lost 2 bases and J lost 2; bases outside the gene matches: 5. The CDR3 extends over 15 amino acids. The CDR3 DNA follows: TGTGCCAGCAGCTTATCCCCGACAGGGAACTATGGCTACACCTTC. Translating it yields CASSLSPTGNYGYTF.